Reported below is one TCR beta chain. Its antigen is not identified. Germline V gene sequence: CDR1 SGDLS, CDR2 YYNGEE. V lost 3 bases, J lost 6 bases, and 18 bases lay in between. The CDR3 has 15 amino acids. 60 Vbeta and 13 Jbeta primers were used in PCR. Assay used: immunoSEQ multiplex PCR; TCRdb lists only in-frame clones, some missing. The sample lists around 100,000 clones, around four fifths seen once, with roughly 1.9% in the top ten. This sample was included in a study of cytomegalovirus exposure and HLA in healthy donors. In the study overall: Falling in the Caucasian-associated ancestry cluster were 81% of about 400 genotyped donors. The study's findings and limits: Highly shared sequence variants in one cluster were likely a sequencing artifact.

Donors counted as nominally healthy when sampled, yet unrecorded immune exposures were likely. J is TRBJ1-1 and V is TRBV9, with D uncertain. This clonotype originated in a woman aged 40 to 50 in good health and CMV-seronegative. Sequencing input: PBMCs. Written as DNA, the CDR3 is TGTGCCAGCAGCGCACACGGGAGGCCCTTTTCTGAAGCTTTCTTT. Its protein product is CASSAHGRPFSEAFF.